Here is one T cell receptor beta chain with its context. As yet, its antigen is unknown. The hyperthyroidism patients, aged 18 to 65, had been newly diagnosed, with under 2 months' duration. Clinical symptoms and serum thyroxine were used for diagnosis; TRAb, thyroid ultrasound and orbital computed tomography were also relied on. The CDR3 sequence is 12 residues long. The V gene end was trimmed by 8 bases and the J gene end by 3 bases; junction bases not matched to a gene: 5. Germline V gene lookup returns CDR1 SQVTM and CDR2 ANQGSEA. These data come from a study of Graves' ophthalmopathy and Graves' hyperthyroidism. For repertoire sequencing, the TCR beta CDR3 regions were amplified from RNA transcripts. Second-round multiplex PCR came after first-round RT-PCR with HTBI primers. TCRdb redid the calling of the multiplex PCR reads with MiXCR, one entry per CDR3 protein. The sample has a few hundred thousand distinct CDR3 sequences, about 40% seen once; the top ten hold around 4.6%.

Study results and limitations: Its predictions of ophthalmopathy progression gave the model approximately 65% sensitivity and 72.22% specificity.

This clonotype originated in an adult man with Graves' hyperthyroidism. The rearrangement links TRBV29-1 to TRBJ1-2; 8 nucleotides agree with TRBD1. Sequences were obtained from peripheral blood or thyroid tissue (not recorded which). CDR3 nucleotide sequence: TGCAGCTCACCGGGACAGGACTATGGCTACACCTTC. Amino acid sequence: CSSPGQDYGYTF.